The 25 T cell receptor beta chains in this list originate from one sample, sequenced in a study of T cell responses to AZD1222 COVID-19 vaccine. The method was immunoSEQ multiplex PCR; TCRdb's version includes in-frame clones alone and lacks a portion of them. The data hold fewer than 150,000 clones, with roughly 92% observed a single time. The sample consisted of peripheral blood, taken on day 0 of AZD1222 vaccination. The source of these receptors is an adult in good health.

The chain is built from TRBV6-6 and TRBJ2-5, with D perhaps TRBD2 (7 bases). Per the germline V gene, CDR1 is MNHNY and CDR2 is SVGAGI (reference sequence). The CDR3 has 17 amino acids. Trimming left V 5 bases short and J 4 bases short, with 23 bases between. The CDR3 region has the DNA TGTGCCAGCAGTCTCCTTGGGTTTAAGGGGGGGGGAGAGACCCAGTACTTC. Translating it yields CASSLLGFKGGGETQYF.

This rearrangement joins TRBV6-5 to TRBJ2-1, with 13 bases aligning to TRBD2. This CDR3 is 15 amino acids long. Germline values: CDR1 MNHEY, CDR2 SVGAGI. V shed 7 bases, J shed 4 bases, and the junction held 4 bases outside the gene matches. The CDR3 sequence is CASNPLAGGYNEQFF. The CDR3 nucleotides are TGTGCCAGCAACCCACTAGCGGGGGGGTACAATGAGCAGTTCTTC.

The chain couples TRBV3-1 (or the pseudogene TRBV3-2) to TRBJ2-3, with D hard to call. Germline CDR1 is LGHDT and CDR2 is YNNKEL (reference sequence). Trimming took 4 bases from V and 6 from J, leaving 14 bases between them. The CDR3 has 14 amino acids. DNA of the CDR3: TGTGCCAGCAGCCTCCTGCTCGGCCGGGATACGCAGTATTTT. It codes for CASSLLLGRDTQYF.

As for this clone: Distinct nucleotide sequences in the sample also encode this CDR3. V usage is TRBV6-5 and J usage is TRBJ1-5; 9 bases align to TRBD1. V lost 6 bases, J lost 4 bases, and 1 base stayed unmatched. The CDR3 extends over 13 amino acids. CDR1 and CDR2 from the germline V gene are MNHEY and SVGAGI. The CDR3 DNA sequence: TGTGCCAGCAGAGGGACAGGGAATCAGCCCCAGCATTTT. Encoded protein: CASRGTGNQPQHF.

The chain combines TRBV7-8 with TRBJ1-2; D possibly corresponds to TRBD1 (6 bases). Germline CDR1 is SGHVS and CDR2 is FQNEAQ. The CDR3 length is 14 residues. V lost 4 bases to trimming and J lost 3 bases, with 12 bases between them. The CDR3 loop is CASSSDRPYYGYTF. CDR3 DNA sequence: TGTGCCAGCAGCTCTGACAGGCCTTACTATGGCTACACCTTC.

The chain couples TRBV12-3 or TRBV12-4 to TRBJ2-7; no definite D call. V was trimmed by 4 bases and J by 2 bases, leaving 9 bases between them. The CDR3 is 13 amino acids. The CDR3: CASSSGQPYEQYF. The CDR3 DNA sequence: TGTGCCAGCAGTTCTGGCCAACCCTACGAGCAGTACTTC.

This chain links TRBV12-3 or TRBV12-4 with TRBJ1-2, with 7 bases lining up with TRBD1. Trimming took 6 bases from V and 8 from J; bases not matched to a gene: 9. CDR3 length equals 13 residues. The CDR3 nucleotides are TGTGCCAGCAGACTAACAGGGGAGGCAGGCTACACCTTC. It is translated as CASRLTGEAGYTF.

This clone was counted once. V gene TRBV2 combines with J gene TRBJ2-5; no clear D gene. From germline, CDR1 is SNHLY and CDR2 FYNNEI. This CDR3 comprises 14 residues. V lost 5 bases, J lost 2 bases, and 12 bases lay in between. The CDR3 loop is CASSQTLDQETQYF. DNA for the CDR3: TGTGCCAGCAGTCAAACCCTAGATCAAGAGACCCAGTACTTC.

The chain joins TRBV12-3 or TRBV12-4 to TRBJ1-2; D gene uncertain. This CDR3 spans 13 amino acids. V lost 2 bases, J lost 8 bases, and 12 bases lay in between. The DNA for the CDR3 is TGTGCCAGCAGTTTAAACAGTGGATACGGCTACACCTTC. Translating it yields CASSLNSGYGYTF.

V usage is TRBV10-3 and J usage is TRBJ2-7; a weak D match, TRBD2 (5 bases). This CDR3 is 11 amino acids long. The germline V gene encodes CDR1 ENHRY and CDR2 SYGVKD. Trimming shortened V by 8 bases and J by 1 base, and 6 bases separated the two germline ends. The CDR3 reads CAIRGSYEQYF. The DNA of the CDR3 is TGTGCCATCCGAGGGTCCTACGAGCAGTACTTC.

The rearrangement joins TRBV10-1 to TRBJ1-1; perhaps TRBD1 as D (5 bases). The CDR3 is 13 residues long. V lost 3 bases and J 7 bases, leaving 12 bases between the germline ends. Germline loops: CDR1 WNHNN, CDR2 SYGVQD (reference sequence). In nucleotides, the CDR3 is TGCGCCAGCAGTGACCCAGGGAGGTATGAAGCTTTCTTT. Encoded protein: CASSDPGRYEAFF.

This clone has only one observation. The CDR3 bases are TGTGCCAGCTCACCAGGGGCCGGTCAGCCCCAGCATTTT. It translates to CASSPGAGQPQHF. V gene TRBV18 combines with J gene TRBJ1-5; possible D gene TRBD1, 5 bases. There are 13 residues in the CDR3. Germline-derived CDR1 and CDR2 are KGHSH and LQKENI. The ends were cut back, 2 bases at V and 6 bases at J, with 8 bases in the middle.

This chain uses TRBV5-1 with TRBJ1-1; no clear D. Trimming left V 0 bases short and J 4 bases short, with 7 bases between. This CDR3 is built from 13 residues. Germline CDR1 is SGHRS and CDR2 is YFSETQ. The DNA of the CDR3 is TGCGCCAGCAGCTTGGCCTCGACCACTGAAGCTTTCTTT. This gives the protein CASSLASTTEAFF. Filled out from reference TRBV5-1 and TRBJ1-1, the complete variable domain reads KAGVTQTPRYLIKTRGQQVTLSCSPISGHRSVSWYQQTPGQGLQFLFEYFSETQRNKGNFPGRFSGRQFSNSRSEMNVSTLELGDSALYLCASSLASTTEAFFGQGTRLTVV.

Only one count was recorded for this clone. This chain connects TRBV27 to TRBJ1-1; D is unresolved. CDR1 MNHEY and CDR2 SMNVEV come from the germline V gene (reference sequence). The CDR3 sequence is 14 residues long. V lost 5 bases and J lost 3, with 13 bases in between. The chain's CDR3 is CASSLRAGDTEAFF. CDR3 DNA sequence: TGTGCCAGCAGTCTAAGGGCCGGGGACACTGAAGCTTTCTTT.

V gene TRBV4-1 combines with J gene TRBJ2-3; 8 bases line up with TRBD2. The CDR3 totals 15 residues. The germline V gene encodes CDR1 MGHRA and CDR2 YSYEKL. V shed 4 bases, J shed 3 bases, and the junction held 6 bases outside the gene matches. CDR3 in amino acids: CASSLLGLGTDTQYF. The CDR3 DNA sequence: TGCGCCAGCAGCCTTCTGGGACTAGGGACAGATACGCAGTATTTT.

The chain employs TRBV21-1 and TRBJ1-5; the table gives TRBD1 as D, unverified against the DNA. TRBV21-1 is a known pseudogene. This CDR3 has 14 amino acids. CDR3 nucleotides: TGTGCCAGCAGCAAACGTCAGGGGTATCAGCCCCAGCATTTT. It yields the protein CASSKRQGYQPQHF.

This rearrangement joins TRBV12-3 or TRBV12-4 to TRBJ1-5, with 12 bases that match TRBD1. After removal of 10 bases from V and 6 bases from J, the junction contained 4 bases not matched to a gene. This CDR3 is built from 13 residues. In nucleotides, the CDR3 is TGTGCCACGGGACAGGGGGCGATTCAGCCCCAGCATTTT. It specifies CATGQGAIQPQHF.

The chain couples TRBV3-1 (or the pseudogene TRBV3-2) to TRBJ1-5; unclear D gene. Germline CDR1 is LGHDT and CDR2 is YNNKEL (reference sequence). Trimming removed 3 bases at V and 2 bases at J, with 11 bases between. The CDR3 is 15 amino acids. The CDR3 DNA reads as TGTGCCAGCAGCCATACTTTGGTTGGCAATCAGCCCCAGCATTTT. It encodes CASSHTLVGNQPQHF.

This rearrangement joins TRBV19 to TRBJ1-1; perhaps TRBD1 as D (6 bases). The CDR3 is 14 residues long. Trimming left V 5 bases short and J 2 bases short, with 12 bases between. The germline V gene encodes CDR1 LNHDA and CDR2 SQIVND (reference sequence). This chain's CDR3 is CASSDGQTNTEAFF. Here the CDR3 DNA reads TGTGCCAGTAGTGACGGACAGACCAACACTGAAGCTTTCTTT.

This clone was detected once. The chain couples TRBV29-1 to TRBJ1-4; perhaps TRBD1 as D (5 bases). The CDR3 covers 13 residues. V was cut by 7 bases and J by 0 bases, with 9 bases left in between. Germline V CDR1 and CDR2: SQVTM, ANQGSEA. CDR3 DNA sequence: TGCAGCGCCAAGGGACCAACTAATGAAAAACTGTTTTTT. It codes for CSAKGPTNEKLFF.

On this clone: At one boundary the junction diverges from the germline segment, which might be a read error. The rearrangement uses TRBV7-7 and TRBJ2-5; 12 positions agree with TRBD2. The CDR3 spans 15 residues. CDR1 SSHAT and CDR2 FNYEAQ come from the germline V gene (reference sequence). The CDR3 DNA follows: TGTGCTAGCAGCCTTCGACTAGCGGGGGAAGAGACCCAGTACTTC. This sequence encodes CASSLRLAGEETQYF. The complete variable domain, with remaining parts taken from reference TRBV7-7 and TRBJ2-5, reads GAGVSQSPRYKVTKRGQDVTLRCDPISSHATLYWYQQALGQGPEFLTYFNYEAQPDKSGLPSDRFSAERPEGSISTLTIQRTEQRDSAMYRCASSLRLAGEETQYFGPGTRLLVL.

V and J are TRBV6-5 and TRBJ2-7; 9 bases are shared with TRBD1. The CDR3 totals 15 residues. Per germline, CDR1 MNHEY and CDR2 SVGAGI. The J segment lost 3 bases and the V segment lost 10 bases, leaving 13 bases of the junction unmatched. The CDR3 sequence: CAINQIRTGDYEQYF. The CDR3 nucleotides are TGTGCCATCAACCAGATAAGGACAGGGGACTACGAGCAGTACTTC.

The chain has TRBV10-3 and TRBJ1-5; TRBD1 might be the D (6 bases). Between the trimmed V and J ends, which lost 10 bases and 5 bases, there was a span of 18 bases. The CDR3 sequence is 14 residues long. CDR1 is ENHRY and CDR2 is SYGVKD in the germline V gene. CDR3 sequence (DNA): TGTGCCAGCCAGGGGACTCGACCCGATCAGCCCCAGCATTTT. Its protein product is CASQGTRPDQPQHF.

The chain links TRBV2 to TRBJ1-4; 7 bases map to TRBD1. This CDR3 has 15 residues. CDR1 and CDR2 from the germline V gene are SNHLY and FYNNEI. V lost 3 bases and J lost 4; bases outside the gene matches: 5. CDR3 sequence: CASSDRQGGNEKLFF. The CDR3 DNA reads as TGTGCCAGCAGTGATAGACAGGGAGGTAATGAAAAACTGTTTTTT. Full variable domain (remainder filled in from reference TRBV2 and TRBJ1-4): EPEVTQTPSHQVTQMGQEVILRCVPISNHLYFYWYRQILGQKVEFLVSFYNNEISEKSEIFDDQFSVERPDGSNFTLKIRSTKLEDSAMYFCASSDRQGGNEKLFFGSGTQLSVL.

The chain links TRBV29-1 to TRBJ1-1; D ambiguous. This CDR3 comprises 12 residues. Per the germline V gene, CDR1 is SQVTM and CDR2 is ANQGSEA. Trimming removed 4 bases at V and 2 bases at J, with 8 bases between. CDR3 nucleotide sequence: TGCAGCGTTGCTAAGGCCAACACTGAAGCTTTCTTT. Its translation: CSVAKANTEAFF.